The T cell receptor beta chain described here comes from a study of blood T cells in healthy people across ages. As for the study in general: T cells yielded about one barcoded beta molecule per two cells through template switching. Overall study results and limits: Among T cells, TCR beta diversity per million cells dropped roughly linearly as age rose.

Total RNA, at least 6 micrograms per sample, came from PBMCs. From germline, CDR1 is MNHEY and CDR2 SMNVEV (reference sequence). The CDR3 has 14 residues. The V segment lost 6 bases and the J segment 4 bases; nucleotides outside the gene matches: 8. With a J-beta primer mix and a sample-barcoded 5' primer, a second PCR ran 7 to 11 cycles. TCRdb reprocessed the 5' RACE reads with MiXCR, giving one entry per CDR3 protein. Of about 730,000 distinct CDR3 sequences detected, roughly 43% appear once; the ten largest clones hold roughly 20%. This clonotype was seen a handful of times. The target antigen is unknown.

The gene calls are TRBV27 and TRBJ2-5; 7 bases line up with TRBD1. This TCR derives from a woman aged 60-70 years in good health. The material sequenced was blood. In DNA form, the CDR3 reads TGTGCCAGCAGGACCGAGACAGGGAGAGAGACCCAGTACTTC. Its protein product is CASRTETGRETQYF.